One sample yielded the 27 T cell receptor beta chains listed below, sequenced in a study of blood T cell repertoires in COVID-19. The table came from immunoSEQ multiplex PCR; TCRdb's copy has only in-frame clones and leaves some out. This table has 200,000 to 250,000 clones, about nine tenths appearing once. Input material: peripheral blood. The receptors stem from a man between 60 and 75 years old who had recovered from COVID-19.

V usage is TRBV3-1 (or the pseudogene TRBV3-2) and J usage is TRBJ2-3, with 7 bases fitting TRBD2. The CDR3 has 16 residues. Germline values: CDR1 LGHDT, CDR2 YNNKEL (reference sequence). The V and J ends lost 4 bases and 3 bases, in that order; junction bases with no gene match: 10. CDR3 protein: CASSRARDYPTDTQYF. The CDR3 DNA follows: TGTGCCAGCAGCCGAGCAAGGGACTATCCTACAGATACGCAGTATTTT.

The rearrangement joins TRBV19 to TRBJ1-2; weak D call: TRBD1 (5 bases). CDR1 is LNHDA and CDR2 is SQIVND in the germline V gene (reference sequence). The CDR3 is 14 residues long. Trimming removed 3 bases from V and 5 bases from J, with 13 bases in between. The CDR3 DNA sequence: TGTGCCAGTAGTATCTTGGCAGGGCCTTATGGCTACACCTTC. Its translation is CASSILAGPYGYTF.

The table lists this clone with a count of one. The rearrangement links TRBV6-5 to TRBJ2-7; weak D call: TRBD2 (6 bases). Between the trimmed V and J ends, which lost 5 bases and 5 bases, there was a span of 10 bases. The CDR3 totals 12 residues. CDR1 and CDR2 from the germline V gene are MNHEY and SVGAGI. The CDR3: CASSNPGDEQYF. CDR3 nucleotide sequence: TGTGCCAGCAGTAACCCGGGGGACGAGCAGTACTTC.

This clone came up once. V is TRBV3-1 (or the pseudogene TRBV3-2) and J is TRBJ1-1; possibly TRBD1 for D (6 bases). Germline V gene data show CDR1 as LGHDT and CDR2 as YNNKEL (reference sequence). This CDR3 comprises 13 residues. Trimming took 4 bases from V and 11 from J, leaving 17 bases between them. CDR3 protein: CASSPAGGRGAFF. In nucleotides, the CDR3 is TGTGCCAGCAGCCCCGCCGGGGGGCGTGGGGCTTTCTTT.

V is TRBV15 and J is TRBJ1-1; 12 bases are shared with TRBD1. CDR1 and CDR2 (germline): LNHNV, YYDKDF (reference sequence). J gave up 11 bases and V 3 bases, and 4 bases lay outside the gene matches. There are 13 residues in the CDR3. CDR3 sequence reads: CATSRGQGAAAFF. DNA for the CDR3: TGTGCCACCAGCAGGGGACAGGGGGCAGCGGCTTTCTTT.

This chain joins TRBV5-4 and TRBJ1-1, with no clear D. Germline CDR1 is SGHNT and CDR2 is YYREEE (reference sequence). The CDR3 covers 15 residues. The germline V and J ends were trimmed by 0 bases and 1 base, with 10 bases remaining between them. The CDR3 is CASSLAISRNTEAFF. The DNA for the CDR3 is TGTGCCAGCAGCTTGGCGATTAGTCGGAACACTGAAGCTTTCTTT.

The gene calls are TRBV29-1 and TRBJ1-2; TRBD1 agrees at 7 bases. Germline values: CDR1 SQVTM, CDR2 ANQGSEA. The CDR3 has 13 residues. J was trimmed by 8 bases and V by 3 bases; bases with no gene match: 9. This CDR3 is CSVDNRGGYGYTF. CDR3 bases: TGCAGCGTTGATAACAGGGGAGGTTACGGCTACACCTTC.

The CDR3 nucleotides are TGTGCCAGCACGTCGAGCGTACGGGGTCAGCCCCAGCATTTT. It specifies CASTSSVRGQPQHF. J is TRBJ1-5 and V is TRBV2; D gene unclear. Trimming shortened V by 7 bases and J by 6 bases, and 16 bases separated the two germline ends. The CDR3 length is 14 residues. Germline V gene data show CDR1 as SNHLY and CDR2 as FYNNEI.

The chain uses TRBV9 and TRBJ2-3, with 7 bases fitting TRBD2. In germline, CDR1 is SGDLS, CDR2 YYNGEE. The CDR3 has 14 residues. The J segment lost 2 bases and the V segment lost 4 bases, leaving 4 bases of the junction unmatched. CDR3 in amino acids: CASSPRDYTDTQYF. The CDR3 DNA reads TGTGCCAGCAGCCCGCGGGACTACACAGATACGCAGTATTTT.

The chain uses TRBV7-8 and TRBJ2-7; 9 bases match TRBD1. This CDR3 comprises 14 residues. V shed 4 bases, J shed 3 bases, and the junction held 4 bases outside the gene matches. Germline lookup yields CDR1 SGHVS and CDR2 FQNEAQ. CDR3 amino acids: CASSSDRGGYEQYF. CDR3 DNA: TGTGCCAGCAGCTCGGACAGGGGAGGCTACGAGCAGTACTTC.

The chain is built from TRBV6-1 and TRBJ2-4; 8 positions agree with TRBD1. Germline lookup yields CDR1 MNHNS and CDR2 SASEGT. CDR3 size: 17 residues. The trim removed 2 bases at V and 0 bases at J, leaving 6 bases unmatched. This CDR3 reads CASSERTGSVAKNIQYF. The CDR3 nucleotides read TGTGCCAGCAGTGAAAGGACAGGGTCCGTAGCCAAAAACATTCAGTACTTC.

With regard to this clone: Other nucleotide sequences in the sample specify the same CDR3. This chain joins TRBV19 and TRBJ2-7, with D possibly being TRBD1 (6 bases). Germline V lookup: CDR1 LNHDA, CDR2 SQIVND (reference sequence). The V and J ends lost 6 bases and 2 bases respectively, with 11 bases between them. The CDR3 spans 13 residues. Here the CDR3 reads CASSPTGTYEQYF. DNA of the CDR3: TGTGCCAGTAGCCCCACAGGGACCTACGAGCAGTACTTC.

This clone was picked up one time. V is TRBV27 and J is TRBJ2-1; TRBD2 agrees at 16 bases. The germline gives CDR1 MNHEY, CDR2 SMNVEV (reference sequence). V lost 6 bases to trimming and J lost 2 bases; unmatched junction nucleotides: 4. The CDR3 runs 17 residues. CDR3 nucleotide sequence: TGTGCCAGCAGGGGACTAGCGGGAGGGAGAGCCTACAATGAGCAGTTCTTC. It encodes CASRGLAGGRAYNEQFF.

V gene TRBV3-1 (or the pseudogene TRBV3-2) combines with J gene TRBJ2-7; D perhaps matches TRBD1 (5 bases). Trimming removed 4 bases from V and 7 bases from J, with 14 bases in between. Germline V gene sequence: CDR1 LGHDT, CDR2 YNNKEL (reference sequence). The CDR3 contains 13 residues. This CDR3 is CASSRQGTWEQYF. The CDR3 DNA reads TGTGCCAGCAGCCGGCAGGGTACTTGGGAGCAGTACTTC.

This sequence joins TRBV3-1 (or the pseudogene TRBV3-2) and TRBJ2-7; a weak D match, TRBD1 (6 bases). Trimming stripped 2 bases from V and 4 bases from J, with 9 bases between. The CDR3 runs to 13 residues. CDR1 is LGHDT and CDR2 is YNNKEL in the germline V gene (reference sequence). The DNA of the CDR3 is TGTGCCAGCAGCCAAAACACAGGGTACGAGCAGTACTTC. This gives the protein CASSQNTGYEQYF.

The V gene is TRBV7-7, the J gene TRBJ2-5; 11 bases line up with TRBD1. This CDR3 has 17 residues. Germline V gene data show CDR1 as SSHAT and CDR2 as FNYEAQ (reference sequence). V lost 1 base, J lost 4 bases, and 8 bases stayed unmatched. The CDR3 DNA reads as TGTGCCAGCAGCTTAGGAGGGATCGGGACAGGGGGAGAGACCCAGTACTTC. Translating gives CASSLGGIGTGGETQYF.

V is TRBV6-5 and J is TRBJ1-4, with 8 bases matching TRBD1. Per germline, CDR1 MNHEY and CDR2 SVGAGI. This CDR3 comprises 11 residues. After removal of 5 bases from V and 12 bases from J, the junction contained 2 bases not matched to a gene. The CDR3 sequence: CASSQDRELFF. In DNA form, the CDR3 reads TGTGCCAGCAGTCAGGACAGGGAACTGTTTTTT.

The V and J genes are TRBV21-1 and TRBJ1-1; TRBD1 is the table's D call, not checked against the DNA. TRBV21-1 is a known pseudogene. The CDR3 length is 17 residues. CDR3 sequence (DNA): TGTGCCAGCAGCAGAGAGGGGGAAGATCCGGGGAACACTGAAGCTTTCTTT. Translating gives CASSREGEDPGNTEAFF.

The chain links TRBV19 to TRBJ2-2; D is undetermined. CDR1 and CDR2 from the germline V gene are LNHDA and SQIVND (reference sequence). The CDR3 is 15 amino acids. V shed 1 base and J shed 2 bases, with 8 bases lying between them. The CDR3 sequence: CASSIARRNTGELFF. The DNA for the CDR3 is TGTGCCAGTAGTATAGCTAGGAGAAACACCGGGGAGCTGTTTTTT.

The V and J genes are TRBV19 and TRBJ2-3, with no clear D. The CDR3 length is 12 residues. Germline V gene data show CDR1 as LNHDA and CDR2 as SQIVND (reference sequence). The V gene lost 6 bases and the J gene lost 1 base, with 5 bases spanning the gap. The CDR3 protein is CASRARTDTQYF. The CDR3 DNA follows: TGTGCCAGTAGGGCACGCACAGATACGCAGTATTTT.

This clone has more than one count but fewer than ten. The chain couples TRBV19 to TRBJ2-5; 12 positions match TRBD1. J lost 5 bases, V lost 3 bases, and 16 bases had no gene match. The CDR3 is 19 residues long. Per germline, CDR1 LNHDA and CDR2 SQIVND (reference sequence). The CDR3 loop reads CASSIGPGTGGRGKETQYF. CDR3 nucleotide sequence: TGTGCCAGTAGTATTGGACCTGGGACAGGGGGCCGGGGGAAGGAGACCCAGTACTTC.

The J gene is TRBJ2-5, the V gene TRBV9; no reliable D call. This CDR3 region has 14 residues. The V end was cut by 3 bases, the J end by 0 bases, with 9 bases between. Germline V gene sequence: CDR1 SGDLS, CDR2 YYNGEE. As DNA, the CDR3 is TGTGCCAGCAGCGGTAACACAAACCAAGAGACCCAGTACTTC. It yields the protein CASSGNTNQETQYF. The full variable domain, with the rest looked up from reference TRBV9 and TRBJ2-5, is DSGVTQTPKHLITATGQRVTLRCSPRSGDLSVYWYQQSLDQGLQFLIQYYNGEERAKGNILERFSAQQFPDLHSELNLSSLELGDSALYFCASSGNTNQETQYFGPGTRLLVL.

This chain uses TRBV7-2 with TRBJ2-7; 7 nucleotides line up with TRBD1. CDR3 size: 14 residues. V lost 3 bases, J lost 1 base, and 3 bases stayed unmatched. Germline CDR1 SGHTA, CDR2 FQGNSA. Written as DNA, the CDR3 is TGTGCCAGCAGCTTGGCCAGGGGGTCCTACGAGCAGTACTTC. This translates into CASSLARGSYEQYF.

The CDR3 loop reads CASSKQEANEKLFF. The CDR3, as DNA: TGTGCCAGCAGCAAGCAGGAGGCTAATGAAAAACTGTTTTTT. This chain joins TRBV6-6 and TRBJ1-4; D gene unclear. V was shortened by 6 bases and J by 3 bases, with 11 bases between the two germline ends. Germline V lookup: CDR1 MNHNY, CDR2 SVGAGI (reference sequence). The CDR3 is made up of 14 amino acids.

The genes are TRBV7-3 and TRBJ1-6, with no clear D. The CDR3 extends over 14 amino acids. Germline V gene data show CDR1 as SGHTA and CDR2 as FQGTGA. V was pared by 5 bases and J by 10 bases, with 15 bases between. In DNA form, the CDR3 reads TGTGCCAGCAGCCGAGGACTTGGGCGCTCACCCCTCCACTTT. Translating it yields CASSRGLGRSPLHF. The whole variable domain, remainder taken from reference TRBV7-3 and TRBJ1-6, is GAGVSQTPSNKVTEKGKYVELRCDPISGHTALYWYRQSLGQGPEFLIYFQGTGAADDSGLPNDRFFAVRPEGSVSTLKIQRTERGDSAVYLCASSRGLGRSPLHFGNGTRLTVT.

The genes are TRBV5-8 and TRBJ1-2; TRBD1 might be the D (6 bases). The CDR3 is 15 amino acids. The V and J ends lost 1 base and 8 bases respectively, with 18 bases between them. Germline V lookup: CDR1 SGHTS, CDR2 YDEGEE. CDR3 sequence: CASSLRMSGERGYTF. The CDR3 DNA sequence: TGTGCCAGCAGCTTGCGGATGTCAGGGGAAAGGGGCTACACCTTC.

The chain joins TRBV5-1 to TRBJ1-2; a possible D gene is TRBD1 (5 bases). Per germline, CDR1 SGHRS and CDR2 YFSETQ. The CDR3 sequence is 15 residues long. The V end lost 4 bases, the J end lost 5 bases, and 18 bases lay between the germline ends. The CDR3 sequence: CASSRDAGGLYGYTF. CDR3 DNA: TGCGCCAGCAGCCGGGATGCGGGGGGACTGTATGGCTACACCTTC.